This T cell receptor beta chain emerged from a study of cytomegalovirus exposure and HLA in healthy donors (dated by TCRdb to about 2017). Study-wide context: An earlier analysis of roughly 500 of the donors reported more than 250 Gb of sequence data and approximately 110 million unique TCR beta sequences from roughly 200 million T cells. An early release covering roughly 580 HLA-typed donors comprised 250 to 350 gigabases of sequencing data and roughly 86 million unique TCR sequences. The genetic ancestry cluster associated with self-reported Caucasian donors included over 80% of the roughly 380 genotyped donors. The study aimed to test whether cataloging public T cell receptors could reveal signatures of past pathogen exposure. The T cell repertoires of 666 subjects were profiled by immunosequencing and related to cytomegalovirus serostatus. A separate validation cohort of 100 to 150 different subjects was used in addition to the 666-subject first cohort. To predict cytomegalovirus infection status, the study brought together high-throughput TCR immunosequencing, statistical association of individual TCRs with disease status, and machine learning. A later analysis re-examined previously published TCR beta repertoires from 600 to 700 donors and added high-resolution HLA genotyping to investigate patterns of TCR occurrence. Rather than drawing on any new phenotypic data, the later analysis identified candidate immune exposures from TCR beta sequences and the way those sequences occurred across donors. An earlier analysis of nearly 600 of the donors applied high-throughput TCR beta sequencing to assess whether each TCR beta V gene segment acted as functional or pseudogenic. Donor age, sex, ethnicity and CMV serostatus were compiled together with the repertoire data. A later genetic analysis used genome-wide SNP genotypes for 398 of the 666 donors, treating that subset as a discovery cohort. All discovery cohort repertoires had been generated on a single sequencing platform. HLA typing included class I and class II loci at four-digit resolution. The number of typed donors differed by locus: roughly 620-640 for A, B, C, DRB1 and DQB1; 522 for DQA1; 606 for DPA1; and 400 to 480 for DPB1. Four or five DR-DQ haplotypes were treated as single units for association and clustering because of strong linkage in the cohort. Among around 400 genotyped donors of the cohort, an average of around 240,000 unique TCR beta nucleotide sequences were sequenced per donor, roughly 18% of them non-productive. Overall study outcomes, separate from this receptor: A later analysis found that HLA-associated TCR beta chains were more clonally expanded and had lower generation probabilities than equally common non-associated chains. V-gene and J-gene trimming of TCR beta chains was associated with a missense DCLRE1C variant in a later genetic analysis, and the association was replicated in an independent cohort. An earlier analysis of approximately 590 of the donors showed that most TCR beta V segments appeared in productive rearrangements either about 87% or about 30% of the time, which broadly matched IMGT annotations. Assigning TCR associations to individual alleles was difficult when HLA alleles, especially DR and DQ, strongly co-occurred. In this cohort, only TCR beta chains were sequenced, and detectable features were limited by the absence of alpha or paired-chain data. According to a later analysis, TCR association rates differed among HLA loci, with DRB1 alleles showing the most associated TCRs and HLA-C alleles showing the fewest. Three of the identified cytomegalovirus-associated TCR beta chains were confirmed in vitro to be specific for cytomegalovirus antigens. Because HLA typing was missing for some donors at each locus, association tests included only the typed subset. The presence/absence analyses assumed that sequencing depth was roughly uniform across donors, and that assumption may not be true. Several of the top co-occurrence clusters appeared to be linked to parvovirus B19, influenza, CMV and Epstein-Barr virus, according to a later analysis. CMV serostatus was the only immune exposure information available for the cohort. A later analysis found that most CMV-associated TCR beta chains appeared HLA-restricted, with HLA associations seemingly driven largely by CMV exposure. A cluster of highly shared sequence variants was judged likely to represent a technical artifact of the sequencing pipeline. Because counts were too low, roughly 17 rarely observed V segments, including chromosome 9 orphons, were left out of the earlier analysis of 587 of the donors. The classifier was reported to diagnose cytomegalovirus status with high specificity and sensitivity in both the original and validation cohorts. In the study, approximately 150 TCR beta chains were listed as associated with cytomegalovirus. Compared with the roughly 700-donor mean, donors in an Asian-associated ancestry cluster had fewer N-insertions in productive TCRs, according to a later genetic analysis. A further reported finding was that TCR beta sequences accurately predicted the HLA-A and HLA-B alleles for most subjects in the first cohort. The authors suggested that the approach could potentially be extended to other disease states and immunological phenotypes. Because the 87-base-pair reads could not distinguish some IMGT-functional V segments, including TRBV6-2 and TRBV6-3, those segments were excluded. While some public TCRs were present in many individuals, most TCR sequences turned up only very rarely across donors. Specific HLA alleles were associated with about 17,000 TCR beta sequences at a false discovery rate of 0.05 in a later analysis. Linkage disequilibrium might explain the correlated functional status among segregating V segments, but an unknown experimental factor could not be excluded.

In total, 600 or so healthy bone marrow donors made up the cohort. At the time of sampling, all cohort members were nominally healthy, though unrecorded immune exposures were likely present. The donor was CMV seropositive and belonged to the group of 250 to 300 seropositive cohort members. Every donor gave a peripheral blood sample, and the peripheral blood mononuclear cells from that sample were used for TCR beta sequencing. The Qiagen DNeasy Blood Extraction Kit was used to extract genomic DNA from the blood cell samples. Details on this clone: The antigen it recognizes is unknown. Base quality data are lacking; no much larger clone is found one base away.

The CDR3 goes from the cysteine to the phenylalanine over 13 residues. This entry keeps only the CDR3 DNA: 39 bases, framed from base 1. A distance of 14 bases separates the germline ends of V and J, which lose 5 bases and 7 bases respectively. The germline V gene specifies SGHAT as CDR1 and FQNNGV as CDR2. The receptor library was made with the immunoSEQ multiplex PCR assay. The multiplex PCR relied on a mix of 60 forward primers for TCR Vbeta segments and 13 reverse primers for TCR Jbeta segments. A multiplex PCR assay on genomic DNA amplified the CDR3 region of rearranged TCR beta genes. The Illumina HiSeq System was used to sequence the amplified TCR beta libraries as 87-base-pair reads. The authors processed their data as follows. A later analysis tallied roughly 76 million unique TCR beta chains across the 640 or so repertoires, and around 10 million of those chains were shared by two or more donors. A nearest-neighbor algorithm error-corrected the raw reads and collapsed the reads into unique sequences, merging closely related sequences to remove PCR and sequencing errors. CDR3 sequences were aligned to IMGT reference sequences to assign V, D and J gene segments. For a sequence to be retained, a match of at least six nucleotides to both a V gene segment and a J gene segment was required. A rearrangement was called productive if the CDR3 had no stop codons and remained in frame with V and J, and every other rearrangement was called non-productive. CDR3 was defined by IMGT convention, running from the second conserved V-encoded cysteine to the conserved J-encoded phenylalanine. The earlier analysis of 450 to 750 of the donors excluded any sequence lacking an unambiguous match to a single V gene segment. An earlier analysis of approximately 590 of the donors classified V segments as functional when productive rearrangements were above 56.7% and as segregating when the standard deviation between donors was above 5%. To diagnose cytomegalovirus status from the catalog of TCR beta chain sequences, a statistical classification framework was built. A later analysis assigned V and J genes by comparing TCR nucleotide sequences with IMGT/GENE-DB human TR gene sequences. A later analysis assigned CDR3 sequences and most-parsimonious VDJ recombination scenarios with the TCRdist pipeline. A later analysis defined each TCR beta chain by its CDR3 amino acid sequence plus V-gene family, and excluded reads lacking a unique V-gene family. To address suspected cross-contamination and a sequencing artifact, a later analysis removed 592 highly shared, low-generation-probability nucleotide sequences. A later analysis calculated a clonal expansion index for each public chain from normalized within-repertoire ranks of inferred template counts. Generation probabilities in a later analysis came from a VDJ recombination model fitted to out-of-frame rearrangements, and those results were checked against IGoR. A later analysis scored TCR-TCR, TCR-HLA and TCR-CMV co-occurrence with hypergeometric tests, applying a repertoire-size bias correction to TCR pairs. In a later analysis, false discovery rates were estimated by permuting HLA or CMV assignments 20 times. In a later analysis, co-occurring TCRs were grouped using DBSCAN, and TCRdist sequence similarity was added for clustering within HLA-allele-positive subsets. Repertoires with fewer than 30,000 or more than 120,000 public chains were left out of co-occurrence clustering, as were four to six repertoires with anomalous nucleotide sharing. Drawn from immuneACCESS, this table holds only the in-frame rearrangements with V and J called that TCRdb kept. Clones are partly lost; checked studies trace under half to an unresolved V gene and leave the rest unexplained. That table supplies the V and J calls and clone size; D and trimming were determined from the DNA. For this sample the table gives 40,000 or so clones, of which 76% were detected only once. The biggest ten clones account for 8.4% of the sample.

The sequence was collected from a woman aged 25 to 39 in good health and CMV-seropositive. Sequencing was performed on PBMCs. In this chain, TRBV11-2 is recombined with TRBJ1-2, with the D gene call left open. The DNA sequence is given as TGTGCCAGCAGCGACGGACCGGGAGGTGGCTACACCTTC. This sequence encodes CASSDGPGGGYTF.